This record looks at one T cell receptor (beta chain) sequence and its context. CDR1 and CDR2 from the germline V gene are SGDLS and YYNGEE. V lost 3 bases and J 4 bases, leaving 17 bases between the germline ends. CDR3 length: 16 amino acids. As originally analysed: The authors estimated nucleated cell counts from reference gene primer amplification. Here immunoSEQ multiplex PCR was the method, and the copy in TCRdb shows in-frame clones only, minus some. V, J and clone size reflect that table, while D and trimming were determined from the DNA. The data contain 100,000 to 150,000 clones, around 89% of them singletons. These data are taken from a study of blood T cell repertoires in COVID-19. Turning to the study itself: T cells, B-cell-depleted T cells, or PBMCs supplied cDNA or gDNA.

The sample was peripheral blood. The receptor comes from a man aged 55 to 70 with COVID-19, enrolled during active disease. J is TRBJ1-3 and V is TRBV9; a possible D gene is TRBD1 (6 bases). The CDR3 here is CASSGPQGRGGNTIYF. The CDR3, as DNA: TGTGCCAGCAGCGGGCCACAGGGACGAGGGGGAAACACCATATATTTT.